This T cell receptor (beta chain) was retrieved from a study of T cells in Graves' hyperthyroidism and ophthalmopathy. General study findings and limits: From stable hyperthyroidism, ophthalmopathy was set apart by a 13 V-J model.

Patients counted as stable if ophthalmopathy did not develop within 18 months. Those patients with uncontrolled infection, other autoimmune disease, pregnancy or lactation were excluded. Fresh 10 ml peripheral blood yielded PBMCs. The length of the CDR3 is 14 residues. Germline lookup yields CDR1 SEHNR and CDR2 FQNEAQ (reference sequence). V shed 5 bases and J 4 bases; nucleotides not matched to a gene: 8. RNA transcripts served as the template for amplifying TCR beta CDR3 regions. During a first-round RT-PCR of the TCR CDR3, the HTBI primer set was used. A single record per CDR3 protein comes from TCRdb applying MiXCR to the multiplex PCR reads. Here the sample spans around 800,000 distinct CDR3 sequences, approximately 40% being singletons. Many counts were recorded for this clonotype. Its antigen is currently unknown.

The chain has TRBV7-9 and TRBJ2-7; 7 bases are shared with TRBD2. Sequenced sample: blood. The receptor was isolated from a man between 18 and 29 years old with Graves' hyperthyroidism. The CDR3: CASSTSGVGYEQYF. In nucleotides, the CDR3 is TGTGCCAGCAGCACAAGCGGGGTTGGGTACGAGCAGTACTTC.